The clone carrying this T cell receptor (beta chain) showed up just a few times. Its antigen remains unidentified. The CDR3 is 11 residues long. V was trimmed by 5 bases and J by 4 bases, leaving 3 bases between them. Germline values: CDR1 SGHTA, CDR2 FQGNSA. The data were taken from a study of OX40 agonist ivuxolimab in advanced cancers. Study results and caveats: Expanded clones belonging to CD8+ T cells outnumbered, on average, those of CD4+.

Using immunoSEQ multiplex PCR, the repertoire was profiled, and TCRdb retains in-frame clones only, with some absent. The sample has around 44,000 clones, roughly nine tenths seen once. This rearrangement joins TRBV7-2 to TRBJ2-1, with D uncertain. Sequenced here: CD4+ or CD8+ T cells sorted from blood, sampled in a trial of the OX40 agonist ivuxolimab. This TCR was recovered from an adult with an advanced solid tumor such as melanoma, head and neck, liver or kidney cancer. In DNA, the CDR3 is TGTGCCAGCAGCCCTTACAATGAGCAGTTCTTC. Protein product: CASSPYNEQFF.